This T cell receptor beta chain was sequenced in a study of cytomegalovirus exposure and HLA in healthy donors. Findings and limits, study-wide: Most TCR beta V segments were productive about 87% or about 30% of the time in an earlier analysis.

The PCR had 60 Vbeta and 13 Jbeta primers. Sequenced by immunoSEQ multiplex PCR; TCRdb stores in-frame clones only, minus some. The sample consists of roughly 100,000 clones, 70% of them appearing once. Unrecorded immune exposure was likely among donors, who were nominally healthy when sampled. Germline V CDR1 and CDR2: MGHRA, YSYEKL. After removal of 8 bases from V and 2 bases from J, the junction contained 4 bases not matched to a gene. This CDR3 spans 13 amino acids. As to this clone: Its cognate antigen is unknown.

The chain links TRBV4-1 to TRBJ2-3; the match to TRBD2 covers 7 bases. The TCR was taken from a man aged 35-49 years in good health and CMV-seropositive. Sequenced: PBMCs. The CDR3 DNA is TGCGCCAGCGAGCGGGGCGACACAGATACGCAGTATTTT. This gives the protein CASERGDTDTQYF.